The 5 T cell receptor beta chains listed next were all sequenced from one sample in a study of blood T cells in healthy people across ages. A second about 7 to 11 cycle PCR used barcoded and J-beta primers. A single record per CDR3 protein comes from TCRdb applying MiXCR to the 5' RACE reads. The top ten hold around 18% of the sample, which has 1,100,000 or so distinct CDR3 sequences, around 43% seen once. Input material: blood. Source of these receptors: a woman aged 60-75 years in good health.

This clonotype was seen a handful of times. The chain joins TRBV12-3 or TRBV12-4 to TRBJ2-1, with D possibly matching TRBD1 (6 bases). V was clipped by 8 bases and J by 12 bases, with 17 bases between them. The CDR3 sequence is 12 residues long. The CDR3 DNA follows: TGTGCCAGCGGGGGCGGAGGCCCCAGGCAGTTCTTC. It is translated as CASGGGGPRQFF.

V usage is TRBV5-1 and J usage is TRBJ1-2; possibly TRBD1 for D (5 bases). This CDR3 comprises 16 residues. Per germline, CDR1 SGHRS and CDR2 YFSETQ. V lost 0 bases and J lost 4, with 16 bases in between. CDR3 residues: CASSLEPRQSLYGYTF. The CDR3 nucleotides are TGCGCCAGCAGCTTGGAGCCCCGACAGTCCCTCTATGGCTACACCTTC. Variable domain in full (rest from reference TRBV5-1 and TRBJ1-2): KAGVTQTPRYLIKTRGQQVTLSCSPISGHRSVSWYQQTPGQGLQFLFEYFSETQRNKGNFPGRFSGRQFSNSRSEMNVSTLELGDSALYLCASSLEPRQSLYGYTFGSGTRLTVV.

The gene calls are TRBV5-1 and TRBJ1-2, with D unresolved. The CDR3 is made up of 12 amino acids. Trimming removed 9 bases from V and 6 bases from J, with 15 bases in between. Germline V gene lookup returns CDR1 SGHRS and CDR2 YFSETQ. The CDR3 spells CANTEGGNGYTF. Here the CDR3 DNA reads TGCGCCAACACGGAAGGAGGGAATGGCTACACCTTC.

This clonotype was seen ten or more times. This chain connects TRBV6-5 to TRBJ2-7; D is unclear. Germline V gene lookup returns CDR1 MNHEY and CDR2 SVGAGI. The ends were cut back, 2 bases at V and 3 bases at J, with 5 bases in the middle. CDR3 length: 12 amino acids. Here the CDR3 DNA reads TGTGCCAGCAGTTACAATTTCTACGAGCAGTACTTC. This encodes CASSYNFYEQYF.

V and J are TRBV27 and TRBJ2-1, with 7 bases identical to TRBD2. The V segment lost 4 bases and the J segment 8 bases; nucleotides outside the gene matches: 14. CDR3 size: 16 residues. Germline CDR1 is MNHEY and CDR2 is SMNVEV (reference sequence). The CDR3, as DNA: TGTGCCAGCAGTTATAATCCTACCGGCGGGAGCGATGAGCAGTTCTTC. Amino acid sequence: CASSYNPTGGSDEQFF.